Below, 17 T cell receptor beta chains from the same sample are listed, as sequenced in a study of T cell repertoires in aging, cancer and after chemotherapy. Peripheral blood genomic DNA, not sorted cells or RNA, was the template. Rearranged V-D-J TRB sequences were amplified with a mixed TRB-A/B primer pool. MiXCR, run by TCRdb on the multiplex PCR reads, gives a single entry per CDR3 protein. The sample contains 9,900 or so distinct CDR3 sequences, around 25% of which appear only once. Sequenced input: blood. The receptor set was obtained from a human donor in good health.

This chain links TRBV7-9 with TRBJ2-1; TRBD2 matches 7 bases. The J segment lost 7 bases and the V segment lost 5 bases, leaving 11 bases of the junction unmatched. CDR1 SEHNR and CDR2 FQNEAQ come from the germline V gene (reference sequence). The CDR3 runs 15 residues. CDR3 sequence (DNA): TGTGCCAGCAGCCTGGACTGGCGGGAGCGGAATGAGCAGTTCTTC. Protein product: CASSLDWRERNEQFF.

This clonotype is categorized as medium-sized. The genes are TRBV30 and TRBJ1-1; D not certain. Looked up from germline, CDR1 is GTSNPN and CDR2 is SVGIG (reference sequence). V lost 0 bases and J 6 bases, leaving 8 bases between the germline ends. CDR3 length: 12 amino acids. In DNA, the CDR3 is TGTGCCTGGAGTGTTGGGGTGGCTGAAGCTTTCTTT. Its protein product is CAWSVGVAEAFF.

The gene calls are TRBV5-1 and TRBJ1-5; D uncertain. V was pared by 4 bases and J by 3 bases, with 14 bases between. Per germline, CDR1 SGHRS and CDR2 YFSETQ. CDR3 size: 15 residues. CDR3 in amino acids: CASSLLGIANQPQHF. DNA for the CDR3: TGCGCCAGCAGCCTGTTAGGAATCGCCAATCAGCCCCAGCATTTT.

This chain links TRBV6-1 with TRBJ2-3; 8 bases agree with TRBD1. Looked up from germline, CDR1 is MNHNS and CDR2 is SASEGT. This CDR3 is built from 15 residues. The trim removed 2 bases at V and 5 bases at J, leaving 6 bases unmatched. Here the CDR3 reads CASSELSRGQDTQYF. Here the CDR3 DNA reads TGTGCCAGCAGTGAATTGTCCAGGGGGCAAGATACGCAGTATTTT.

This sequence joins TRBV20-1 and TRBJ2-6; a possible D gene is TRBD1 (5 bases). CDR1 is DFQATT, CDR2 SNEGSKA, per germline (reference sequence). V was trimmed by 6 bases and J by 3 bases, leaving 12 bases between them. The CDR3 runs 14 residues. The CDR3 sequence is CSARTSDGANVLTF. The CDR3 DNA reads TGCAGTGCCAGGACAAGCGATGGGGCCAACGTCCTGACTTTC.

In its sample, this clonotype was seen a few times. The genes are TRBV12-3 or TRBV12-4 and TRBJ2-1, with D hard to call. The CDR3 is 11 residues long. Trimming cost V 5 bases and J 8 bases, with 7 bases left between them. CDR3 DNA: TGTGCCAGCAGTCCCTCCTATGAGCAGTTCTTC. Amino acid sequence: CASSPSYEQFF.

J is TRBJ2-1 and V is TRBV6-5, with TRBD2 matching 9 bases. CDR3 length: 17 amino acids. The J segment lost 8 bases and the V segment lost 5 bases, leaving 16 bases of the junction unmatched. Germline CDR1 MNHEY, CDR2 SVGAGI. The CDR3 reads CASSGGTSSGTLYEQFF. The CDR3 DNA is TGTGCCAGCAGTGGAGGAACCTCTAGCGGGACGCTCTATGAGCAGTTCTTC.

This clonotype qualifies as medium-sized. This sequence joins TRBV6-5 and TRBJ2-2; D is possibly TRBD2 (5 bases). The CDR3 contains 15 residues. Trimming removed 5 bases from V and 6 bases from J, with 16 bases in between. In germline, CDR1 is MNHEY, CDR2 SVGAGI. The CDR3 nucleotides read TGTGCCAGCAGTCTCGGCTTAAGGCGGGCCGGGGAGCTGTTTTTT. It codes for CASSLGLRRAGELFF.

Points on this clonotype: This clone may be a read error of a much larger clone one base away. CDR3 in DNA: TGTGCCAGCAGCCACCGGGACAGGCAGACCGGGGAGCTGTTTTTT. This codes for CASSHRDRQTGELFF. The gene calls are TRBV7-9 and TRBJ2-2, with TRBD1 identical over 8 bases. After removal of 5 bases from V and 5 bases from J, the junction contained 7 bases not matched to a gene. Per germline, CDR1 SEHNR and CDR2 FQNEAQ (reference sequence). The CDR3 runs 15 residues.

The chain combines TRBV6-1 with TRBJ1-5; 8 bases are a match to TRBD1. Germline V gene data show CDR1 as MNHNS and CDR2 as SASEGT. The ends lost 3 bases at V and 6 bases at J; junction bases unmatched: 10. This CDR3 is built from 16 residues. The CDR3 DNA is TGTGCCAGCAGTGAGACCCAGACAGGGGAGAGTCAGCCCCAGCATTTT. Its protein is CASSETQTGESQPQHF.

The chain carries TRBV19 and TRBJ2-2; TRBD2 might be the D (5 bases). V gave up 3 bases and J gave up 2 bases, with 13 bases separating them. There are 16 residues in the CDR3. Germline CDR1 LNHDA, CDR2 SQIVND (reference sequence). The CDR3, as DNA: TGTGCCAGTAGTATCGAGCGGATACCTAACACCGGGGAGCTGTTTTTT. This translates into CASSIERIPNTGELFF.

The chain carries TRBV28 and TRBJ1-2; 7 bases are shared with TRBD1. Germline values: CDR1 MDHEN, CDR2 SYDVKM. Trimming at V came to 3 bases and at J to 6 bases, leaving 7 bases not matched to a gene. The CDR3 is made up of 14 amino acids. CDR3 coding DNA: TGTGCCAGCAGTTTGCAGCAGGGGGTACATGGCTACACCTTC. Its translation: CASSLQQGVHGYTF.

The V call is TRBV6-5, the J call TRBJ2-1; TRBD2 aligns across 9 bases. With V trimmed by 6 bases and J by 5 bases, 8 bases remained unmatched. The CDR3 sequence is 15 residues long. CDR1 and CDR2 from the germline V gene are MNHEY and SVGAGI. CDR3 bases: TGTGCCAGCAGCCTCAATAGCGGGAGTCACAATGAGCAGTTCTTC. This sequence encodes CASSLNSGSHNEQFF.

The chain is built from TRBV12-5 and TRBJ2-3; 13 bases are a match to TRBD2. This CDR3 is 16 amino acids long. V was pared by 6 bases and J by 2 bases, with 5 bases of the junction left unmatched. Per the germline V gene, CDR1 is LGHNT and CDR2 is FRNRAP. In DNA, the CDR3 is TGTGCTAGTGGCTCGGGACTAGCGGGGTTCACAGATACGCAGTATTTT. This translates into CASGSGLAGFTDTQYF.

The sample holds a few counts of this clonotype. The CDR3 loop is CASSLFGDGNTGELFF. In nucleotides, the CDR3 is TGTGCCAGCAGCTTATTCGGGGACGGCAACACCGGGGAGCTGTTTTTT. V gene TRBV7-6 combines with J gene TRBJ2-2; the D gene could be TRBD1 or TRBD2 (5 bases each). Per the germline V gene, CDR1 is SGHVS and CDR2 is FNYEAQ. V was pared by 2 bases and J by 2 bases, with 12 bases between. This CDR3 is built from 16 residues. The full variable domain, completed using reference TRBV7-6 and TRBJ2-2, is GAGVSQSPRYKVTKRGQDVALRCDPISGHVSLYWYRQALGQGPEFLTYFNYEAQQDKSGLPNDRFSAERPEGSISTLTIQRTEQRDSAMYRCASSLFGDGNTGELFFGEGSRLTVL.

By share of the sample, this clonotype is medium-sized. J is TRBJ2-7 and V is TRBV7-2; the match to TRBD2 covers 9 bases. With V trimmed by 1 base and J by 2 bases, 3 bases remained unmatched. Germline V gives CDR1 SGHTA, CDR2 FQGNSA. The CDR3 covers 15 residues. The CDR3 here is CASSLGTSATYEQYF. The CDR3 DNA is TGTGCCAGCAGCTTAGGGACTAGCGCCACCTACGAGCAGTACTTC.

This clonotype turned up a few times. The V and J genes are TRBV5-4 and TRBJ1-1; tentatively, D is TRBD1 (6 bases). Per the germline V gene, CDR1 is SGHNT and CDR2 is YYREEE (reference sequence). With 3 bases removed from V and 2 bases from J, the gap between germline ends came to 11 bases. The CDR3 extends over 14 amino acids. The DNA for the CDR3 is TGTGCCAGCAGCTCCCAGGACAGAAACACTGAAGCTTTCTTT. Its translation: CASSSQDRNTEAFF.